This is a list of T cell receptor beta chains from one sample in a study of cytomegalovirus exposure and HLA in healthy donors. Sequenced by immunoSEQ multiplex PCR; TCRdb stores in-frame clones only, minus some. The sample holds tens of thousands of clones, over 60% seen once. The sequenced sample consisted of PBMCs. The receptors come from a man aged 50 to 59 in good health and CMV-seropositive. Both conserved end residues are part of each CDR3. The order of the fields is clone size, D gene, J gene, V gene, CDR3 protein, CDR3 DNA. A D gene is named only where the DNA matches it firmly. Rows give clone size only sometimes, using once, few, many, or a class for an expanded clone.

clone_size: -
d_call: TRBD1
j_call: TRBJ2-1
v_call: TRBV25-1
cdr3_aa: CASSTTGTGGLNEQFF
cdr3_nt: TGTGCCAGCAGTACTACCGGGACAGGGGGGCTCAATGAGCAGTTCTTC

clone_size: -
d_call: -
j_call: TRBJ2-1
v_call: TRBV4-3
cdr3_aa: CASSQHPTGTNEQFF
cdr3_nt: TGCGCCAGCAGCCAGCACCCTACAGGGACGAATGAGCAGTTCTTC

clone_size: -
d_call: -
j_call: TRBJ2-7
v_call: TRBV5-1
cdr3_aa: CASSLVEPSYEQYF
cdr3_nt: TGCGCCAGCAGCTTGGTGGAGCCCTCCTACGAGCAGTACTTC

clone_size: -
d_call: TRBD2
j_call: TRBJ2-2
v_call: TRBV25-1
cdr3_aa: CASRRTSGGGNGELFF
cdr3_nt: TGTGCCAGCAGACGGACTAGCGGGGGCGGAAACGGGGAGCTGTTTTTT

clone_size: once
d_call: TRBD1
j_call: TRBJ2-7
v_call: TRBV15
cdr3_aa: CATSRGGTDYEQYF
cdr3_nt: TGTGCCACCAGCAGAGGGGGGACAGATTACGAGCAGTACTTC

clone_size: -
d_call: -
j_call: TRBJ1-1
v_call: TRBV7-2
cdr3_aa: CASSFNPRAEAFF
cdr3_nt: TGTGCCAGCAGCTTTAACCCCAGGGCTGAAGCTTTCTTT

clone_size: -
d_call: -
j_call: TRBJ2-3
v_call: TRBV27
cdr3_aa: CASSIGTLLTDTQYF
cdr3_nt: TGTGCCAGCAGTATCGGGACTCTGCTTACAGATACGCAGTATTTT

clone_size: -
d_call: -
j_call: TRBJ2-7
v_call: TRBV6-1
cdr3_aa: CASAANRDLYEQYF
cdr3_nt: TGTGCCAGCGCAGCCAACAGGGACCTATACGAGCAGTACTTC

clone_size: -
d_call: -
j_call: TRBJ1-5
v_call: TRBV7-8
cdr3_aa: CASSLRRDLQNQPQHF
cdr3_nt: TGTGCCAGCAGCTTACGCAGGGATCTACAAAATCAGCCCCAGCATTTT

clone_size: -
d_call: -
j_call: TRBJ1-1
v_call: TRBV5-1
cdr3_aa: CASSLFQGGSLNTEAFF
cdr3_nt: TGCGCCAGCAGCTTGTTTCAGGGAGGGTCGCTGAACACTGAAGCTTTCTTT

clone_size: -
d_call: -
j_call: TRBJ1-4
v_call: TRBV7-2
cdr3_aa: CASSGGSYNEKLFF
cdr3_nt: TGTGCCAGCAGCGGAGGCAGTTATAATGAAAAACTGTTTTTT

clone_size: few
d_call: -
j_call: TRBJ1-1
v_call: TRBV6-5
cdr3_aa: CASSYRQNTEAFF
cdr3_nt: TGTGCCAGCAGTTACAGACAGAACACTGAAGCTTTCTTT

clone_size: -
d_call: TRBD2
j_call: TRBJ2-1
v_call: TRBV11-2
cdr3_aa: CASSPVPGGGGNEQFF
cdr3_nt: TGTGCCAGCAGCCCGGTTCCAGGCGGGGGGGGCAATGAGCAGTTCTTC

clone_size: -
d_call: -
j_call: TRBJ1-5
v_call: TRBV7-8
cdr3_aa: CASSNSGGNQPQHF
cdr3_nt: TGTGCCAGCAGCAATTCAGGGGGCAATCAGCCCCAGCATTTT

clone_size: -
d_call: TRBD1
j_call: TRBJ2-2
v_call: TRBV7-9
cdr3_aa: CASSLVGQGAFTGELFF
cdr3_nt: TGTGCCAGCAGCTTAGTGGGACAGGGGGCGTTCACCGGGGAGCTGTTTTTT

clone_size: -
d_call: -
j_call: TRBJ2-7
v_call: TRBV6-1
cdr3_aa: CASSEGRGQPREQYF
cdr3_nt: TGTGCCAGCAGTGAAGGGAGGGGACAGCCGAGGGAGCAGTACTTC

clone_size: -
d_call: -
j_call: TRBJ2-7
v_call: TRBV28
cdr3_aa: CASSFSTYEQYF
cdr3_nt: TGTGCCAGCAGTTTTTCCACCTACGAGCAGTACTTC

clone_size: -
d_call: TRBD1
j_call: TRBJ1-1
v_call: TRBV15
cdr3_aa: CATSRGWGVDRGYMDTEAFF
cdr3_nt: TGTGCCACCAGCAGGGGTTGGGGGGTCGACAGGGGTTATATGGACACTGAAGCTTTCTTT

clone_size: -
d_call: TRBD1
j_call: TRBJ1-5
v_call: TRBV6-5
cdr3_aa: CASKPTGLGQPQHF
cdr3_nt: TGTGCCAGTAAACCGACAGGGTTAGGGCAGCCCCAGCATTTT

clone_size: -
d_call: TRBD2
j_call: TRBJ2-3
v_call: TRBV25-1
cdr3_aa: CASGLAGSTDTQYF
cdr3_nt: TGTGCCAGCGGACTAGCGGGGAGCACAGATACGCAGTATTTT

clone_size: -
d_call: -
j_call: TRBJ2-3
v_call: TRBV28
cdr3_aa: CASSTPWGSGTDTQYF
cdr3_nt: TGTGCCAGCAGTACCCCCTGGGGTAGCGGCACAGATACGCAGTATTTT

clone_size: -
d_call: TRBD2
j_call: TRBJ2-1
v_call: TRBV4-3
cdr3_aa: CASSQVTGGGARGLRNEQFF
cdr3_nt: TGCGCCAGCAGCCAAGTGACGGGCGGGGGGGCCCGAGGCTTGCGTAATGAGCAGTTCTTC

clone_size: -
d_call: -
j_call: TRBJ1-5
v_call: TRBV28
cdr3_aa: CASTISPQPQHF
cdr3_nt: TGTGCCAGCACCATAAGCCCTCAGCCCCAGCATTTT

clone_size: -
d_call: TRBD1
j_call: TRBJ1-1
v_call: TRBV7-9
cdr3_aa: CASSLAGQLNTEAFF
cdr3_nt: TGTGCCAGCAGCTTAGCGGGACAGCTGAACACTGAAGCTTTCTTT

clone_size: -
d_call: TRBD1
j_call: TRBJ2-7
v_call: TRBV6-5
cdr3_aa: CASSYGTGSSYEQYF
cdr3_nt: TGTGCCAGCAGTTACGGGACAGGGTCATCCTACGAGCAGTACTTC

clone_size: few
d_call: TRBD2
j_call: TRBJ2-3
v_call: TRBV19
cdr3_aa: CASSIRASGRFAEDTQYF
cdr3_nt: TGTGCCAGTAGTATCCGGGCTAGCGGGAGGTTTGCTGAAGATACGCAGTATTTT

clone_size: once
d_call: TRBD2
j_call: TRBJ2-2
v_call: TRBV5-1
cdr3_aa: CASSLSASGSNGELFF
cdr3_nt: TGCGCCAGCAGCTTGTCGGCTAGCGGGAGCAACGGGGAGCTGTTTTTT

clone_size: once
d_call: -
j_call: TRBJ1-1
v_call: TRBV29-1
cdr3_aa: CSVEPIGPREAFF
cdr3_nt: TGCAGCGTTGAGCCGATTGGCCCAAGAGAAGCTTTCTTT

clone_size: -
d_call: TRBD1
j_call: TRBJ1-4
v_call: TRBV15
cdr3_aa: CATSSLRAGGREKLFF
cdr3_nt: TGTGCCACCAGCAGCCTTCGAGCAGGGGGGCGAGAAAAACTGTTTTTT

clone_size: -
d_call: TRBD1
j_call: TRBJ1-1
v_call: TRBV5-1
cdr3_aa: CASKEWDRAFEAFF
cdr3_nt: TGCGCCAGCAAGGAGTGGGACAGGGCCTTTGAAGCTTTCTTT

clone_size: -
d_call: TRBD1
j_call: TRBJ2-5
v_call: TRBV5-1
cdr3_aa: CASSLAGQAQETQYF
cdr3_nt: TGCGCCAGCAGCTTGGCGGGACAGGCCCAAGAGACCCAGTACTTC

clone_size: few
d_call: -
j_call: TRBJ1-1
v_call: TRBV2
cdr3_aa: CASSEAARGPPRNTEAFF
cdr3_nt: TGTGCCAGCAGTGAAGCGGCCCGAGGTCCCCCTAGGAACACTGAAGCTTTCTTT

clone_size: -
d_call: TRBD2
j_call: TRBJ2-3
v_call: TRBV7-2
cdr3_aa: CASSPSREGWTDTQYF
cdr3_nt: TGTGCCAGCAGCCCGTCCAGGGAGGGGTGGACAGATACGCAGTATTTT

clone_size: -
d_call: TRBD2
j_call: TRBJ2-5
v_call: TRBV5-4
cdr3_aa: CASSFGPGGGRETQYF
cdr3_nt: TGTGCCAGCAGCTTTGGCCCGGGAGGGGGGCGGGAGACCCAGTACTTC

clone_size: -
d_call: -
j_call: TRBJ2-5
v_call: TRBV28
cdr3_aa: CASLYSGSSETQYF
cdr3_nt: TGTGCCAGTTTGTATAGTGGTAGCTCCGAGACCCAGTACTTC

clone_size: -
d_call: -
j_call: TRBJ2-7
v_call: TRBV27
cdr3_aa: CASSLLPQVGYEQYF
cdr3_nt: TGTGCCAGCAGTTTATTACCCCAGGTGGGCTACGAGCAGTACTTC

clone_size: -
d_call: -
j_call: TRBJ2-7
v_call: TRBV5-1
cdr3_aa: CASSLWTSDYEQYF
cdr3_nt: TGCGCCAGCAGCTTGTGGACATCTGACTACGAGCAGTACTTC

clone_size: -
d_call: -
j_call: TRBJ1-2
v_call: TRBV7-9
cdr3_aa: CASSSRGLAGYTF
cdr3_nt: TGTGCCAGCAGCTCCAGGGGTTTGGCTGGCTACACCTTC

clone_size: -
d_call: -
j_call: TRBJ1-5
v_call: TRBV5-8
cdr3_aa: CASSLWESNQPQHF
cdr3_nt: TGTGCCAGCAGCTTGTGGGAGAGCAATCAGCCCCAGCATTTT

clone_size: -
d_call: -
j_call: TRBJ1-1
v_call: TRBV12-5
cdr3_aa: CASGLGQGGRSNTEAFF
cdr3_nt: TGTGCTAGTGGTTTGGGGCAGGGAGGCAGGTCGAACACTGAAGCTTTCTTT

clone_size: -
d_call: TRBD1
j_call: TRBJ1-2
v_call: TRBV30
cdr3_aa: CAWSRGGLQNYGYTF
cdr3_nt: TGTGCCTGGAGTCGAGGGGGCCTACAGAACTATGGCTACACCTTC

clone_size: -
d_call: TRBD1
j_call: TRBJ1-3
v_call: TRBV9
cdr3_aa: CASNVEKGGQGGGNTIYF
cdr3_nt: TGTGCCAGCAACGTAGAAAAAGGGGGACAGGGGGGCGGAAACACCATATATTTT

clone_size: few
d_call: TRBD1
j_call: TRBJ1-1
v_call: TRBV7-9
cdr3_aa: CASSSDRTEAFF
cdr3_nt: TGTGCCAGCAGCTCGGACAGGACTGAAGCTTTCTTT

clone_size: few
d_call: TRBD1
j_call: TRBJ2-7
v_call: TRBV2
cdr3_aa: CASTWTGSSYEQYF
cdr3_nt: TGTGCCAGCACTTGGACAGGGAGCTCCTACGAGCAGTACTTC

clone_size: -
d_call: -
j_call: TRBJ2-1
v_call: TRBV10-3
cdr3_aa: CAISPGSAFEQFF
cdr3_nt: TGTGCCATCAGCCCCGGGAGCGCTTTTGAGCAGTTCTTC

clone_size: -
d_call: TRBD2
j_call: TRBJ2-5
v_call: TRBV9
cdr3_aa: CASSVLGLAGDMKTQYF
cdr3_nt: TGTGCCAGCAGCGTATTGGGACTAGCGGGAGATATGAAGACCCAGTACTTC

clone_size: -
d_call: -
j_call: TRBJ1-3
v_call: TRBV23-1
cdr3_aa: CASSGGSGNTIYF
cdr3_nt: TGCGCCAGCTCTGGCGGCTCTGGAAACACCATATATTTT

clone_size: -
d_call: -
j_call: TRBJ1-1
v_call: TRBV29-1
cdr3_aa: CSVEDLLPREAFF
cdr3_nt: TGCAGCGTTGAAGACCTCCTTCCCCGGGAAGCTTTCTTT

clone_size: few
d_call: -
j_call: TRBJ1-3
v_call: TRBV18
cdr3_aa: CASSPVQGHSGNTIYF
cdr3_nt: TGTGCCAGCTCACCAGTTCAGGGTCACTCTGGAAACACCATATATTTT

clone_size: few
d_call: TRBD1
j_call: TRBJ2-7
v_call: TRBV4-1
cdr3_aa: CASSQVETGGNEQYF
cdr3_nt: TGCGCCAGCAGCCAAGTTGAGACAGGGGGGAACGAGCAGTACTTC

clone_size: -
d_call: TRBD1
j_call: TRBJ1-2
v_call: TRBV5-1
cdr3_aa: CASSLDRGPNTF
cdr3_nt: TGCGCCAGCAGCTTGGATAGGGGGCCTAACACCTTC

clone_size: once
d_call: -
j_call: TRBJ2-7
v_call: TRBV6-1
cdr3_aa: CASSGPSRHEQYF
cdr3_nt: TGTGCCAGCAGTGGCCCAAGCCGTCACGAGCAGTACTTC

clone_size: once
d_call: TRBD2
j_call: TRBJ2-1
v_call: TRBV19
cdr3_aa: CAHPRGGPGEQFF
cdr3_nt: TGTGCCCACCCCCGGGGGGGGCCAGGTGAGCAGTTCTTC

clone_size: medium-sized
d_call: TRBD1
j_call: TRBJ1-6
v_call: TRBV2
cdr3_aa: CASQGAFNSPLHF
cdr3_nt: TGTGCCAGCCAGGGGGCTTTCAATTCACCCCTCCACTTT

clone_size: -
d_call: TRBD1
j_call: TRBJ1-1
v_call: TRBV29-1
cdr3_aa: CSAGQGSTEAFF
cdr3_nt: TGCAGCGCAGGACAGGGGTCCACTGAAGCTTTCTTT

clone_size: once
d_call: TRBD1
j_call: TRBJ1-4
v_call: TRBV4-1
cdr3_aa: CASSPGQGTPLKEKLFF
cdr3_nt: TGCGCCAGCAGCCCCGGACAGGGAACCCCCCTAAAGGAAAAACTGTTTTTT

clone_size: -
d_call: -
j_call: TRBJ1-1
v_call: TRBV5-5
cdr3_aa: CASSLGAYTEAFF
cdr3_nt: TGTGCCAGCAGCCTTGGGGCGTACACTGAAGCTTTCTTT

clone_size: many
d_call: -
j_call: TRBJ2-5
v_call: TRBV6-6
cdr3_aa: CASTRIAGETQYF
cdr3_nt: TGTGCCAGCACACGAATCGCAGGGGAGACCCAGTACTTC

clone_size: -
d_call: TRBD1
j_call: TRBJ1-5
v_call: TRBV7-2
cdr3_aa: CASSLAPGQGNQPQHF
cdr3_nt: TGTGCCAGCAGCTTAGCTCCGGGACAGGGGAATCAGCCCCAGCATTTT